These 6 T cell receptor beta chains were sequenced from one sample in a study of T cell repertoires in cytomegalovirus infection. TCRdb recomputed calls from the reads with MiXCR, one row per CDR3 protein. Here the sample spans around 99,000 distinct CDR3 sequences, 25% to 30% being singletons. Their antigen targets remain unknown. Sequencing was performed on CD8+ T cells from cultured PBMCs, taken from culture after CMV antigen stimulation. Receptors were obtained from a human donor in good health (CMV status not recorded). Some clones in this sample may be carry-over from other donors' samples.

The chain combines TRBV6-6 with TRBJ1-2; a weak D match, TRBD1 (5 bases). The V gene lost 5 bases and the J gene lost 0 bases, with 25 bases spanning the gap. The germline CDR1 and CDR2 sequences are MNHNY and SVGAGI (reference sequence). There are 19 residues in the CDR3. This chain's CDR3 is CASSHGTREYHTTNYGYTF. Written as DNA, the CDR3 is TGTGCCAGCAGTCACGGGACCAGGGAGTATCATACTACTAACTATGGCTACACCTTC.

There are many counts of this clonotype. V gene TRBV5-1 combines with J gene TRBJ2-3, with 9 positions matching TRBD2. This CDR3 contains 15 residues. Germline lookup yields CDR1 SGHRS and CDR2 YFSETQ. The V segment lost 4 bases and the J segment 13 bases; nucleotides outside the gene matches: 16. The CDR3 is CASSPPISGSDREYF. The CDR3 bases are TGCGCCAGCAGCCCCCCGATTAGCGGGAGTGACCGGGAGTATTTT.

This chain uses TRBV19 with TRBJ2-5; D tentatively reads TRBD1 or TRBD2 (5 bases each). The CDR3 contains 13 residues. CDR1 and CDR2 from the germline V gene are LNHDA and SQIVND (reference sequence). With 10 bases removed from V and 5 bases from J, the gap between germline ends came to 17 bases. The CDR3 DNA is TGTGCCACCAGTATGAGGGGCTGGGAGACCCAGTACTTC. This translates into CATSMRGWETQYF.

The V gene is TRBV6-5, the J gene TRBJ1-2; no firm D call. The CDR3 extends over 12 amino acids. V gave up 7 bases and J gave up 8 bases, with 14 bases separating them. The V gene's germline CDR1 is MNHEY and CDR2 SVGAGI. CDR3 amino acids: CASTTLGEGYTF. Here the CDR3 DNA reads TGTGCCAGCACCACTCTGGGCGAAGGCTACACCTTC.

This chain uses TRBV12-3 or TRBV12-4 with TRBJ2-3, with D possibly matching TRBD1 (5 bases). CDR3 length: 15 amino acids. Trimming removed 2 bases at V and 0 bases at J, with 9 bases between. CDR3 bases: TGTGCCAGCAGTTTATGGACACCTAGCACAGATACGCAGTATTTT. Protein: CASSLWTPSTDTQYF.

CDR3 coding DNA: TGTGCCAGCAGTTTAGGCTTTGGGGGCTATGGCTACACCTTC. Translating gives CASSLGFGGYGYTF. The rearrangement joins TRBV12-3 or TRBV12-4 to TRBJ1-2; D is possibly TRBD1 (5 bases). The CDR3 is 14 residues long. V lost 1 base and J 4 bases, leaving 10 bases between the germline ends.